Below, 7 T cell receptor beta chains from the same sample are listed, as sequenced in a study of beta chain features in type 1 diabetes. Every bit of the isolated RNA underwent reverse transcription, so sequencing read expressed TCRB transcripts. Assay used: immunoSEQ multiplex PCR; TCRdb lists only in-frame clones, some missing. In the table there are under 800,000 clones, around 16% of which are singletons. Sequencing was carried out using naive CD4+ T cells from blood. Receptors originate from a man aged 18 to 30 in good health.

This clone was seen a few times. The CDR3 loop reads CASSYTGAQPQHF. CDR3 nucleotide sequence: TGTGCCAGCAGCTATACAGGGGCTCAGCCCCAGCATTTT. V and J are TRBV7-9 and TRBJ1-5, with 7 bases matching TRBD1. With V trimmed by 4 bases and J by 6 bases, 3 bases remained unmatched. The CDR3 loop spans 13 amino acids. Looked up from germline, CDR1 is SEHNR and CDR2 is FQNEAQ (reference sequence).

In regard to this clone: Other DNA sequences in this sample translate to the same CDR3. The CDR3 sequence: CASSLGPIQETQYF. The CDR3 coding sequence is TGCGCCAGCAGCTTGGGACCGATCCAAGAGACCCAGTACTTC. The chain carries TRBV5-1 and TRBJ2-5; no firm D call. Germline assignment: CDR1 SGHRS and CDR2 YFSETQ. The CDR3 runs 14 residues. Trimming left V 0 bases short and J 1 base short, with 7 bases between.

The sample holds one count of this clone. V gene TRBV5-1 combines with J gene TRBJ2-7; perhaps TRBD1 as D (5 bases). This CDR3 is built from 16 residues. Trimming shortened V by 0 bases and J by 6 bases, and 19 bases separated the two germline ends. CDR1 SGHRS and CDR2 YFSETQ come from the germline V gene. The CDR3 nucleotides read TGCGCCAGCAGCTTGGGTTCGGCCAGGGTCACAGGCGAGCAGTACTTC. Amino acids: CASSLGSARVTGEQYF. Drawing the rest from reference TRBV5-1 and TRBJ2-7, the complete variable domain is KAGVTQTPRYLIKTRGQQVTLSCSPISGHRSVSWYQQTPGQGLQFLFEYFSETQRNKGNFPGRFSGRQFSNSRSEMNVSTLELGDSALYLCASSLGSARVTGEQYFGPGTRLTVT.

This clone appeared a few times. V and J are TRBV5-1 and TRBJ2-5, with 7 bases that match TRBD2. The CDR3 spans 14 residues. The germline V gene encodes CDR1 SGHRS and CDR2 YFSETQ. The J segment lost 9 bases and the V segment lost 0 bases, leaving 8 bases of the junction unmatched. CDR3 in amino acids: CASSLVGREGAQYF. DNA for the CDR3: TGCGCCAGCAGCTTGGTGGGGAGGGAAGGAGCCCAGTACTTC. Combining the CDR3 with reference TRBV5-1 and TRBJ2-5 gives the whole variable domain KAGVTQTPRYLIKTRGQQVTLSCSPISGHRSVSWYQQTPGQGLQFLFEYFSETQRNKGNFPGRFSGRQFSNSRSEMNVSTLELGDSALYLCASSLVGREGAQYFGPGTRLLVL.

This clone was observed a few times. The CDR3: CASSPRSSGASYEQYF. Here the CDR3 DNA reads TGTGCCAGCAGCCCGCGCTCTAGCGGGGCCTCCTACGAGCAGTACTTC. The chain carries TRBV7-2 and TRBJ2-7; the match to TRBD2 covers 9 bases. V shed 5 bases, J shed 0 bases, and the junction held 8 bases outside the gene matches. Germline CDR1 SGHTA, CDR2 FQGNSA. This CDR3 region has 16 residues.

The V call is TRBV25-1, the J call TRBJ2-7; a weak D match, TRBD2 (5 bases). Germline V gene sequence: CDR1 MGHDK, CDR2 SYGVNS. Trimming shortened V by 1 base and J by 3 bases, and 7 bases separated the two germline ends. This CDR3 is built from 13 residues. This chain's CDR3 is CASSESGSYEQYF. Written as DNA, the CDR3 is TGTGCCAGCAGTGAATCGGGGAGCTACGAGCAGTACTTC.

This clone has only a few counts. The chain is built from TRBV7-3 and TRBJ2-5, with D possibly being TRBD1 or TRBD2 (5 bases each). CDR1 is SGHTA and CDR2 is FQGTGA in the germline V gene. Trimming left V 5 bases short and J 1 base short, with 8 bases between. This CDR3 spans 13 amino acids. CDR3 amino acids: CASSPGTQETQYF. CDR3 bases: TGTGCCAGCAGCCCCGGGACCCAAGAGACCCAGTACTTC.